The next 17 T cell receptor beta chains were all read from a single sample in a study of naive and memory T cell subsets. The study, taken as a whole, reports: Especially in CD8 cells, naive repertoires contained a few larger clonotypes, possibly CD45RA-re-expressing memory cells.

An equimolar mix of two oligonucleotides served as the beta constant-region primer for TRBC1 and TRBC2. Ligated cDNA was amplified by four rounds of PCR with nested alpha and beta constant-region primers and SP2. TCRdb used MiXCR to reprocess the UMI-ligation and nested PCR reads, holding one entry per CDR3 protein. There are roughly 100,000 distinct CDR3 sequences in the sample; roughly 12% occur only once, and more than 0.11% lies in the top ten. No antigen has been identified for these receptors. Sample: naive CD4+ T cells from blood. The receptors shown here come from a human donor in good health.

DNA of the CDR3: TGTGCCACCAGCAGGCCTTTAAGCTTTCCCGGGGAGCTGTTTTTT. This gives the protein CATSRPLSFPGELFF. The rearrangement links TRBV15 to TRBJ2-2, with no clear D. Trimming shortened V by 3 bases and J by 6 bases, and 14 bases separated the two germline ends. Germline V gives CDR1 LNHNV, CDR2 YYDKDF (reference sequence). The CDR3 sequence is 15 residues long.

V usage is TRBV3-1 and J usage is TRBJ2-6; no clear D. CDR1 is LGHDT, CDR2 YNNKEL, per germline (reference sequence). Trimming removed 3 bases at V and 2 bases at J, with 8 bases between. There are 15 residues in the CDR3. CDR3 protein: CASSQIGAGANVLTF. The CDR3 nucleotides are TGTGCCAGCAGCCAGATTGGTGCTGGGGCCAACGTCCTGACTTTC.

V is TRBV29-1 and J is TRBJ2-3; 7 positions agree with TRBD2. The CDR3 runs to 13 residues. V was clipped by 3 bases and J by 3 bases; unmatched bases: 3. Germline values: CDR1 SQVTM, CDR2 ANQGSEA. CDR3 DNA: TGCAGCGTTGACAGCGGGGAAACAGATACGCAGTATTTT. Its protein product is CSVDSGETDTQYF.

The chain carries TRBV12-3 or TRBV12-4 and TRBJ1-4; TRBD1 is a possible D gene (5 bases). This CDR3 region has 14 residues. V was pared by 8 bases and J by 0 bases, with 10 bases between. The CDR3 reads CASGGFATNEKLFF. DNA of the CDR3: TGTGCCAGCGGGGGGTTCGCAACTAATGAAAAACTGTTTTTT.

This clonotype was detected many times. This chain joins TRBV12-3 or TRBV12-4 and TRBJ2-7, with TRBD2 identical over 7 bases. The CDR3 extends over 14 amino acids. V shed 0 bases, J shed 6 bases, and the junction held 5 bases outside the gene matches. Here the CDR3 reads CASSLAGGPREQYF. CDR3 bases: TGTGCCAGCAGTTTAGCGGGAGGGCCCCGCGAGCAGTACTTC.

This clonotype appeared a few times. This chain uses TRBV7-2 with TRBJ2-5, with D perhaps given as TRBD1 or TRBD2 (6 bases each). Trimming removed 3 bases from V and 6 bases from J, with 17 bases in between. CDR1 is SGHTA and CDR2 is FQGNSA in the germline V gene. The CDR3 has 15 residues. DNA for the CDR3: TGTGCCAGCAGCTTCGAGGGGGGCGGTCAACAGACCCAGTACTTC. Its protein is CASSFEGGGQQTQYF.

This clonotype appeared a few times. The rearrangement uses TRBV12-3 or TRBV12-4 and TRBJ2-7; D is perhaps TRBD1 or TRBD2 (5 bases each). V dropped 6 bases and J dropped 2 bases, with 17 bases sitting between them. CDR3 size: 15 residues. CDR3 coding DNA: TGTGCCAGCAGCTACGGGACCGTCGGGCCCTACGAGCAGTACTTC. It encodes CASSYGTVGPYEQYF.

In this sample, this clonotype turned up once. This sequence joins TRBV20-1 and TRBJ1-1; D is perhaps TRBD1 (5 bases). The V end lost 6 bases, the J end lost 4 bases, and 15 bases lay between the germline ends. The CDR3 loop spans 13 amino acids. Germline V gene sequence: CDR1 DFQATT, CDR2 SNEGSKA (reference sequence). CDR3 region: CSAREGHPTEAFF. The DNA for the CDR3 is TGCAGTGCCAGGGAAGGACACCCCACTGAAGCTTTCTTT.

In this sample, this clonotype turned up a few times. The V gene is TRBV7-9, the J gene TRBJ1-6; D is undetermined. This CDR3 is built from 15 residues. Germline CDR1 and CDR2: SEHNR and FQNEAQ (reference sequence). V lost 5 bases to trimming and J lost 8 bases, with 16 bases between them. The DNA for the CDR3 is TGTGCCAGCAGCAGAGTAGGTCGCCTACATTCACCCCTCCACTTT. Amino acids: CASSRVGRLHSPLHF.

This clonotype has ten or more counts. V and J are TRBV7-9 and TRBJ1-2; no reliable D call. The germline gives CDR1 SEHNR, CDR2 FQNEAQ (reference sequence). Trimming took 5 bases from V and 2 from J, leaving 9 bases between them. The CDR3 spans 13 residues. The CDR3 sequence is CASSPTRNYGYTF. In nucleotides, the CDR3 is TGTGCCAGCAGCCCTACAAGAAACTATGGCTACACCTTC. Based on the CDR3 plus reference TRBV7-9 and TRBJ1-2, the full variable domain is DTGVSQNPRHKITKRGQNVTFRCDPISEHNRLYWYRQTLGQGPEFLTYFQNEAQLEKSRLLSDRFSAERPKGSFSTLEIQRTEQGDSAMYLCASSPTRNYGYTFGSGTRLTVV.

The chain is built from TRBV25-1 and TRBJ1-4; D is ambiguous. The V gene's germline CDR1 is MGHDK and CDR2 SYGVNS. V lost 4 bases and J lost 8, with 20 bases in between. The CDR3 sequence is 16 residues long. As DNA, the CDR3 is TGTGCCAGCAGTGGGGCCGGTGGGAACCTGGGCGAAAAACTGTTTTTT. Its protein is CASSGAGGNLGEKLFF.

This clonotype was found many times. The rearrangement joins TRBV7-8 to TRBJ2-1; possible D gene TRBD2, 6 bases. Germline CDR1 reads SGHVS; CDR2 reads FQNEAQ. This CDR3 spans 18 amino acids. The germline V and J ends were trimmed by 4 bases and 7 bases, with 26 bases remaining between them. The DNA for the CDR3 is TGTGCCAGCAGCTCAGGGCGGTCCGGGACTGTCTTTGGTAATGAGCAGTTCTTC. Residues: CASSSGRSGTVFGNEQFF.

This clonotype has only a few counts. V gene TRBV28 combines with J gene TRBJ2-2, with D perhaps matching TRBD1 (6 bases). Trimming shortened V by 2 bases and J by 5 bases, and 9 bases separated the two germline ends. The V gene's germline CDR1 is MDHEN and CDR2 SYDVKM. The CDR3 runs to 14 residues. CDR3 region: CASSLRTETGELFF. CDR3 nucleotide sequence: TGTGCCAGCAGTTTACGGACAGAGACCGGGGAGCTGTTTTTT.

This sequence joins TRBV30 and TRBJ2-5; D is undetermined. Per germline, CDR1 GTSNPN and CDR2 SVGIG (reference sequence). V was clipped by 3 bases and J by 2 bases, with 13 bases between them. The CDR3 length is 14 residues. CDR3 amino acids: CAWSPKGPQETQYF. Here the CDR3 DNA reads TGTGCCTGGAGCCCAAAGGGTCCGCAAGAGACCCAGTACTTC.

The chain joins TRBV28 to TRBJ2-7; either TRBD1 or TRBD2 may fit D (5 bases each). CDR3 length equals 14 residues. Trimming shortened V by 6 bases and J by 6 bases, and 18 bases separated the two germline ends. CDR1 MDHEN and CDR2 SYDVKM come from the germline V gene. The CDR3 loop reads CASSLPPGTREQYF. CDR3 DNA: TGTGCCAGCAGCCTCCCACCCGGGACCCGCGAGCAGTACTTC.

This clonotype has more than one count but fewer than ten. The J gene is TRBJ2-3, the V gene TRBV20-1; 9 bases agree with TRBD2. The CDR3 is 13 residues long. The trim removed 7 bases at V and 1 base at J, leaving 3 bases unmatched. Germline-derived CDR1 and CDR2 are DFQATT and SNEGSKA (reference sequence). The CDR3 nucleotides read TGCAGTGTTTGGACTAGCGGCACAGATACGCAGTATTTT. This sequence encodes CSVWTSGTDTQYF.

The chain recombines TRBV3-1 with TRBJ2-3, with D possibly being TRBD2 (6 bases). The germline V gene encodes CDR1 LGHDT and CDR2 YNNKEL (reference sequence). This CDR3 comprises 11 residues. V dropped 3 bases and J dropped 14 bases, with 12 bases sitting between them. This CDR3 is CASSQGLPRYF. As DNA, the CDR3 is TGTGCCAGCAGCCAGGGACTCCCCCGGTATTTT.